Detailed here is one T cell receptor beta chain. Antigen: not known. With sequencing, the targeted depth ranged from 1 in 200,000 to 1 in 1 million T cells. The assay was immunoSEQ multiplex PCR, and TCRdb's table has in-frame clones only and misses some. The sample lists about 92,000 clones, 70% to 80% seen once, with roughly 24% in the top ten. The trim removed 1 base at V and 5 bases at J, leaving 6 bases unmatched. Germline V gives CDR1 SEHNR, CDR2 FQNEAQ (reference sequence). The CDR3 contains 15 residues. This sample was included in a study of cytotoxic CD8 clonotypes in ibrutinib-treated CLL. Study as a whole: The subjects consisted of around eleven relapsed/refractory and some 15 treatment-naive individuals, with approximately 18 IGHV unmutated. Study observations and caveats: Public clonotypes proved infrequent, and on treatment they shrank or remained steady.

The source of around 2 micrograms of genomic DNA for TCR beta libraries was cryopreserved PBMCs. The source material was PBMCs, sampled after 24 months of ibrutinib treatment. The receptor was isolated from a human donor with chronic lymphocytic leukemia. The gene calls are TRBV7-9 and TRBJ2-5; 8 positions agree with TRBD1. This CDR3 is CASSLGAGGQETQYF. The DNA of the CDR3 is TGTGCCAGCAGCTTAGGAGCAGGGGGCCAGGAGACCCAGTACTTC.